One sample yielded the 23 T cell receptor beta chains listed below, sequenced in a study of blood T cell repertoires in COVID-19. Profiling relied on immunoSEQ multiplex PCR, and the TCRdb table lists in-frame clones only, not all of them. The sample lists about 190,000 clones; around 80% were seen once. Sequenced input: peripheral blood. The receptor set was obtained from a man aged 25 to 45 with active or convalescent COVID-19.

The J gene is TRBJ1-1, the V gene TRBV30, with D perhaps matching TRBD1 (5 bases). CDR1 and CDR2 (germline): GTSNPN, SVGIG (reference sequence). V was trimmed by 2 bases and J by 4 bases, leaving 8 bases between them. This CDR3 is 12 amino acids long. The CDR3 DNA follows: TGTGCCTGGAGTCCGGGGGGCACTGAAGCTTTCTTT. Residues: CAWSPGGTEAFF.

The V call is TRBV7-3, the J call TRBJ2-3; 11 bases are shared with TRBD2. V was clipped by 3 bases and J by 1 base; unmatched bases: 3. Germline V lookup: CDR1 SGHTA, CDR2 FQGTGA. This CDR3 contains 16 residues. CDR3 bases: TGTGCCAGCAGCTTTAGCGGGGGGGGCCGCACAGATACGCAGTATTTT. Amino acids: CASSFSGGGRTDTQYF.

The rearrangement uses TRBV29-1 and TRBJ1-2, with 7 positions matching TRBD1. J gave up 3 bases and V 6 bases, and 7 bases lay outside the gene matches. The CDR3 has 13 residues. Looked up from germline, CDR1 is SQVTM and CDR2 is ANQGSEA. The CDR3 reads CSVGGQRYYGYTF. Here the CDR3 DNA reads TGCAGCGTGGGGGGACAGAGATACTATGGCTACACCTTC.

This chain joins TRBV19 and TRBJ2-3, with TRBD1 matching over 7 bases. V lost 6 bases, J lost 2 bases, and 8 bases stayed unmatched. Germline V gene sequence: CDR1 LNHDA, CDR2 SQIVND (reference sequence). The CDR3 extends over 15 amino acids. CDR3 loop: CASRYQQGLTDTQYF. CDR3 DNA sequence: TGTGCCAGTAGATACCAACAGGGGCTCACAGATACGCAGTATTTT.

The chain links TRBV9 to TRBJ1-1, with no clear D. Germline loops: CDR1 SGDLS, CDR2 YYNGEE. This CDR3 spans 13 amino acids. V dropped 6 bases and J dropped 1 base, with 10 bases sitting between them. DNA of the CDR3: TGTGCCAGCACCCAGGTTACGAACACTGAAGCTTTCTTT. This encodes CASTQVTNTEAFF.

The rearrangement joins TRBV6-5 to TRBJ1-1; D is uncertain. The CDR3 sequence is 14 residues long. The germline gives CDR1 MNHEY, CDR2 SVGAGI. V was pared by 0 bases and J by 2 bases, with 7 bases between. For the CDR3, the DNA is TGTGCCAGCAGTTACTCTGCGTCCAACACTGAAGCTTTCTTT. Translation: CASSYSASNTEAFF.

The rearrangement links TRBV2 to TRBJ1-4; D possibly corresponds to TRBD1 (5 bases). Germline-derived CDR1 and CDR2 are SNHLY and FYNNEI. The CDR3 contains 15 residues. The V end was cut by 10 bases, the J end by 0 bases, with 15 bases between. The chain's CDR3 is CATCPQGTTNEKLFF. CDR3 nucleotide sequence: TGTGCCACGTGTCCGCAGGGTACAACTAATGAAAAACTGTTTTTT.

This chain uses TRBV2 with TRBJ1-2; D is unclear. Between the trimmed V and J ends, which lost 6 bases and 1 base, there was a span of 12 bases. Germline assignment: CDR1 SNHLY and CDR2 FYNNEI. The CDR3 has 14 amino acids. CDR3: CASSPTEFNYGYTF. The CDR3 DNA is TGTGCCAGCAGCCCGACGGAGTTTAACTATGGCTACACCTTC.

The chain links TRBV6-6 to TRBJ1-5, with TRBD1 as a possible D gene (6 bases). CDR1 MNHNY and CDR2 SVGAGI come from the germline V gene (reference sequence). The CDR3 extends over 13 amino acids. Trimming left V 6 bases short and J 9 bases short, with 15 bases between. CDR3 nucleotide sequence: TGTGCCAGCAGGGAAGGGGGATGGTCGCCCCAGCATTTT. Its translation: CASREGGWSPQHF.

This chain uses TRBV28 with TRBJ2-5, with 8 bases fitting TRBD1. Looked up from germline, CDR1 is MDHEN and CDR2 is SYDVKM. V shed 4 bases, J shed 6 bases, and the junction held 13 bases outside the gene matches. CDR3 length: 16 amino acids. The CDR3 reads CASSSPRGRSAQTQYF. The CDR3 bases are TGTGCCAGCAGTTCCCCCAGGGGGCGCAGCGCGCAGACCCAGTACTTC.

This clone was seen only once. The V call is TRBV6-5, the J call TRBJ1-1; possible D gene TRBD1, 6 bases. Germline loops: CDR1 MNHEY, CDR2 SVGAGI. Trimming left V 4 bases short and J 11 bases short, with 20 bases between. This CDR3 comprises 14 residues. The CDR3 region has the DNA TGTGCCAGCAGTTCGGGTACAGGGCTTTTGAGGGCTTTCTTT. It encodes CASSSGTGLLRAFF.

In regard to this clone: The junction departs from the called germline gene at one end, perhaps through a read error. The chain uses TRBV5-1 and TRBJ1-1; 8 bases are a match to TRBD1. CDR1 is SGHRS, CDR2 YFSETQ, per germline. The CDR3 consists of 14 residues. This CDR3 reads CASSFTGGNTEAFF. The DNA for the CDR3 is TGTGCCAGCAGCTTTACAGGGGGGAACACTGAAGCTTTCTTT. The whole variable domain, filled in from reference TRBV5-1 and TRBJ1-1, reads KAGVTQTPRYLIKTRGQQVTLSCSPISGHRSVSWYQQTPGQGLQFLFEYFSETQRNKGNFPGRFSGRQFSNSRSEMNVSTLELGDSALYLCASSFTGGNTEAFFGQGTRLTVV.

In DNA, the CDR3 is TGTGCCAGTAGTATCTCCGGAAGGGGAAGCGAGAGGGGGAGCACAGATACGCAGTATTTT. Amino acids: CASSISGRGSERGSTDTQYF. The chain couples TRBV19 to TRBJ2-3, with D tentatively TRBD1 (6 bases). V lost 3 bases to trimming and J lost 0 bases, with 25 bases between them. The CDR3 extends over 20 amino acids. Germline CDR1 is LNHDA and CDR2 is SQIVND (reference sequence).

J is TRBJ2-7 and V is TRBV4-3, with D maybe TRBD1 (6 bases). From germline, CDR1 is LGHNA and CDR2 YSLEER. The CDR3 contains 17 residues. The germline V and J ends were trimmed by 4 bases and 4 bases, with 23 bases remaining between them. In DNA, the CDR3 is TGCGCCAGCAGCCCCGAGAAACAGGGCTTACGTGGGTACGAGCAGTACTTC. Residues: CASSPEKQGLRGYEQYF.

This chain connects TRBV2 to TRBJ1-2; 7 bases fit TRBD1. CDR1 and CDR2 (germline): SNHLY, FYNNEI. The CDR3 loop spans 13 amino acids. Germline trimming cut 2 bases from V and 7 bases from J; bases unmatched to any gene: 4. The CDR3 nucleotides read TGTGCCAGCAGTGAATCCAGGACAGGTGGCTACACCTTC. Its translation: CASSESRTGGYTF.

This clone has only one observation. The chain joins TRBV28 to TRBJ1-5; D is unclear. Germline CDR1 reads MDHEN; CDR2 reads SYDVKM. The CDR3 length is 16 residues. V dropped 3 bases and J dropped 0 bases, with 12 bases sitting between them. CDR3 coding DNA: TGTGCCAGCAGTTTCCCCGCCGGGGATAGCAATCAGCCCCAGCATTTT. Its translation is CASSFPAGDSNQPQHF.

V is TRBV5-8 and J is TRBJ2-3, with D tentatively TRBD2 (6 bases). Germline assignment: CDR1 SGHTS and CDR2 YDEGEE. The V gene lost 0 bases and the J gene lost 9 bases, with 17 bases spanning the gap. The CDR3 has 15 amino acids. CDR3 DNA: TGTGCCAGCAGCTTGGAGGTCGTCGGCGGGATAACGCAGTATTTT. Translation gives CASSLEVVGGITQYF.

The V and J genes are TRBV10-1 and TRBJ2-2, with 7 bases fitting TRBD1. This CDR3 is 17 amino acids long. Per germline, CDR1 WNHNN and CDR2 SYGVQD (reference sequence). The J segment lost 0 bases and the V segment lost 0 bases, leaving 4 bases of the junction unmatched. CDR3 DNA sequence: TGCGCCAGCAGTGAGTCGCTGGGGACAGCGAACACCGGGGAGCTGTTTTTT. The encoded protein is CASSESLGTANTGELFF.

This chain's CDR3 is CATSRTGDRGGKLFF. The CDR3 DNA follows: TGTGCCACCAGCAGAACCGGGGACAGGGGTGGAAAACTGTTTTTT. The chain recombines TRBV15 with TRBJ1-4, with 10 bases aligning to TRBD1. This CDR3 is 15 amino acids long. Germline assignment: CDR1 LNHNV and CDR2 YYDKDF (reference sequence). The J segment lost 10 bases and the V segment lost 2 bases, leaving 7 bases of the junction unmatched.

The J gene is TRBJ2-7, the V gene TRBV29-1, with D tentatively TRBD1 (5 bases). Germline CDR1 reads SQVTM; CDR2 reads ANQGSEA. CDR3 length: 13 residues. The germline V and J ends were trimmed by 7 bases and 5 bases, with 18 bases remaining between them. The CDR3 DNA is TGCAGCGCAAACGAGGCTGCAGGGAACGAGCAGTACTTC. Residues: CSANEAAGNEQYF.

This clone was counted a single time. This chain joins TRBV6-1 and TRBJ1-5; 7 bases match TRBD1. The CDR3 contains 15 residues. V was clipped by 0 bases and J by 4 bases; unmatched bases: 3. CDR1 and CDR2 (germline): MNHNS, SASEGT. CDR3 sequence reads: CASSEAGTANQPQHF. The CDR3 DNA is TGTGCCAGCAGTGAAGCTGGGACAGCGAATCAGCCCCAGCATTTT.

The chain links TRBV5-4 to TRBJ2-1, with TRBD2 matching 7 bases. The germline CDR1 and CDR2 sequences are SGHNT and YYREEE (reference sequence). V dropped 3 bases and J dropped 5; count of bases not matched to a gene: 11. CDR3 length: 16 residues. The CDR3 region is CASSSKRDPGHNEQFF. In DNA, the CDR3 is TGTGCCAGCAGCTCGAAGCGGGACCCAGGACACAATGAGCAGTTCTTC.

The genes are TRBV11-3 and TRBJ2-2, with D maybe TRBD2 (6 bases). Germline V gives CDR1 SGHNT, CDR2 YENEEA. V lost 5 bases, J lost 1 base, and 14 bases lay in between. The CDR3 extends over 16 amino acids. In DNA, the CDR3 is TGTGCCAGCAGCGGAGGGACGCGAGGGAACACCGGGGAGCTGTTTTTT. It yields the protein CASSGGTRGNTGELFF.